The sequence of this T cell receptor (beta chain) was determined in a study of identical twins. Findings and caveats of the study: In zero-insertion analyses, partial confounding could arise from invariant MAIT and iNKT cells. Interpretation of the results relied on cross-sectional statistical analysis and not on following the same donors.

This clonotype has at least ten counts. The antigen remains undetermined. Using its own MiXCR run on the 5' RACE reads, TCRdb lists one record per CDR3 protein. The sample lists 700,000 or so distinct CDR3 sequences; under 9% were seen once. CDR3 length: 13 residues. In germline, CDR1 is ENHRY, CDR2 SYGVKD. V lost 6 bases and J 4 bases, leaving 9 bases between the germline ends. The same sample was also studied in work on yellow fever vaccine responses in identical twins.

V and J are TRBV10-3 and TRBJ2-2; a weak D match, TRBD2 (6 bases). Sequenced input: PBMCs. The sequence was collected from a woman aged 18-29 years in good health. The CDR3 DNA reads as TGTGCCATCAGCGCGGGGAGCACCGGGGAGCTGTTTTTT. Protein: CAISAGSTGELFF.